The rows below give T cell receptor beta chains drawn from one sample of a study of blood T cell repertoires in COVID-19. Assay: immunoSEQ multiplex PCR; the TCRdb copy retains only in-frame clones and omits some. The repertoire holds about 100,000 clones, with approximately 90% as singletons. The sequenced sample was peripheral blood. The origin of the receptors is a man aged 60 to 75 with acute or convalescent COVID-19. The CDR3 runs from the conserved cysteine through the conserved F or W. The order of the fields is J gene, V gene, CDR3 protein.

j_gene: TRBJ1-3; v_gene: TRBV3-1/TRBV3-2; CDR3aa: CASSLTGISSGNTIYF
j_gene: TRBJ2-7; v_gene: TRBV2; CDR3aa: CASSGTYALYEQYF
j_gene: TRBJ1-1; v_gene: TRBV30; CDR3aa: CAWGPGTENTEAFF
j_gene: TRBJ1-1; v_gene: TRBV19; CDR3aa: CASSITTPRGEAFF
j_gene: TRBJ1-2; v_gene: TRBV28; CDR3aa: CASRRAGGGYTF
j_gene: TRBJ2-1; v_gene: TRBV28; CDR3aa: CASSSGTVYNEQFF
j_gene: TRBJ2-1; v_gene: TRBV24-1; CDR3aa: CATSDFKQGDYNEQFF
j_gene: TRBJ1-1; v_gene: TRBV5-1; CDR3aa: CASSIRDSTEAFF
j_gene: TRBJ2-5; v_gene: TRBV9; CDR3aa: CASSSNLAGGQETQYF
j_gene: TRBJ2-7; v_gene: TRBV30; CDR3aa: CAWSGQGVWEQYF
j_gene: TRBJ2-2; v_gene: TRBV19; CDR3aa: CASSSTGAVLSGELFF
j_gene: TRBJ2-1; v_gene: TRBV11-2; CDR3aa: CASSLDRVTYNEQFF